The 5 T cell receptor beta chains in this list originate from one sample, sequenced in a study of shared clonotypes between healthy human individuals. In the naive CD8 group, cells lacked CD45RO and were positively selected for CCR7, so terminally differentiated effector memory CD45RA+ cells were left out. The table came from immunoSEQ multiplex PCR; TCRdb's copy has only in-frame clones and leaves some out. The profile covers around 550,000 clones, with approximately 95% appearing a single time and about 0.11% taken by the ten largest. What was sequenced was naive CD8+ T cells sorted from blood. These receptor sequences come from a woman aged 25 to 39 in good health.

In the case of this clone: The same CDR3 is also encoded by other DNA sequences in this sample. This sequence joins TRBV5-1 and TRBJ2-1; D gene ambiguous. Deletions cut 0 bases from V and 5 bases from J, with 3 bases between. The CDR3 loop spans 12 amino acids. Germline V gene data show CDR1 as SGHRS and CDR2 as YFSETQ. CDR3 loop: CASSLENNEQFF. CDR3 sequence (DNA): TGCGCCAGCAGCTTGGAAAACAATGAGCAGTTCTTC.

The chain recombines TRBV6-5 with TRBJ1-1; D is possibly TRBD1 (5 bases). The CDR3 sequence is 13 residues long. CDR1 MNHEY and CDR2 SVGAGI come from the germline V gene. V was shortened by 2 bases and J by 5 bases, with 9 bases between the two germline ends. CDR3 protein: CASSYPTGTEAFF. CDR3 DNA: TGTGCCAGCAGTTACCCTACAGGAACTGAAGCTTTCTTT.

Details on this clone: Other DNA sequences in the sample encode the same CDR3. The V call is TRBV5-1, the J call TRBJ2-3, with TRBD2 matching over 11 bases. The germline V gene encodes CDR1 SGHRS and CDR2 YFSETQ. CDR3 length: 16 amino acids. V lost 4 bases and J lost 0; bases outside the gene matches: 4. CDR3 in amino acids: CASSPGTSGSTDTQYF. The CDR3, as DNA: TGCGCCAGCAGCCCCGGGACTAGCGGAAGCACAGATACGCAGTATTTT.

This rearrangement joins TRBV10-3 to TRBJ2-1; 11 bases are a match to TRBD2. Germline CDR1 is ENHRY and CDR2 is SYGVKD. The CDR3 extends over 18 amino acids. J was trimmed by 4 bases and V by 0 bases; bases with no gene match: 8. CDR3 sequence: CAISESETSGDLYNEQFF. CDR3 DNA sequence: TGTGCCATCAGTGAGTCAGAGACTAGCGGGGACCTTTACAATGAGCAGTTCTTC.

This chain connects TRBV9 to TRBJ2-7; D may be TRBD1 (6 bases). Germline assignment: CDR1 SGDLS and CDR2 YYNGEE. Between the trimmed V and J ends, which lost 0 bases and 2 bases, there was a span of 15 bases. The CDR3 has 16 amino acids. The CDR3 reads CASSVEVGTPPYEQYF. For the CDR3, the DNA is TGTGCCAGCAGCGTAGAAGTTGGGACACCTCCCTACGAGCAGTACTTC.